The 15 T cell receptor beta chains reported below all come from one sample, sequenced in a study of T cell responses to AZD1222 COVID-19 vaccine. Libraries were prepared by immunoSEQ multiplex PCR; TCRdb keeps only in-frame clonotypes and omits some of them. The sample contains 100,000 to 150,000 clones, roughly 86% of which appear only once. The specimen was peripheral blood, collected 28 days after the second AZD1222 dose. The receptor set was obtained from an adult who received the AZD1222 COVID-19 vaccine.

The chain uses TRBV5-1 and TRBJ2-5, with D perhaps matching TRBD2 (5 bases). Germline V gene data show CDR1 as SGHRS and CDR2 as YFSETQ. The length of the CDR3 is 13 residues. The V and J ends lost 4 bases and 2 bases respectively, with 9 bases between them. The DNA of the CDR3 is TGCGCCAGCAGCATGGGAGCTCAAGAGACCCAGTACTTC. Protein product: CASSMGAQETQYF.

The rearrangement uses TRBV30 and TRBJ2-3; D is perhaps TRBD2 (6 bases). V lost 4 bases and J 2 bases, leaving 13 bases between the germline ends. Germline V gene sequence: CDR1 GTSNPN, CDR2 SVGIG (reference sequence). There are 14 residues in the CDR3. Written as DNA, the CDR3 is TGTGCCTGGACTGTAGCGGCTAACACAGATACGCAGTATTTT. Encoded protein: CAWTVAANTDTQYF. Together with reference TRBV30 and TRBJ2-3, the CDR3 gives the full variable domain: SQTIHQWPATLVQPVGSPLSLECTVEGTSNPNLYWYRQAAGRGLQLLFYSVGIGQISSEVPQNLSASRPQDRQFILSSKKLLLSDSGFYLCAWTVAANTDTQYFGPGTRLTVL.

V gene TRBV12-3 or TRBV12-4 combines with J gene TRBJ2-7; D might be TRBD2 (5 bases). This CDR3 is built from 12 residues. V was cut by 2 bases and J by 7 bases, with 9 bases left in between. Here the CDR3 DNA reads TGTGCCAGCAGTTTAACTGCGGGTGAGCAGTACTTC. This codes for CASSLTAGEQYF.

The genes are TRBV9 and TRBJ2-2; 8 bases are shared with TRBD1. Germline V gives CDR1 SGDLS, CDR2 YYNGEE. The junction had 8 bases not matched to a gene; V was cut back by 0 bases and J by 4 bases. The CDR3 has 17 amino acids. The CDR3 coding sequence is TGTGCCAGCAGCGTAGCTATCGGACAGGGAATCACCGGGGAGCTGTTTTTT. Protein: CASSVAIGQGITGELFF.

DNA for the CDR3: TGTGCCAGCAGCTTATTGGGGGTGGAGACCCAGTACTTC. It translates to CASSLLGVETQYF. The genes are TRBV7-2 and TRBJ2-5; perhaps D is TRBD1 or TRBD2 (5 bases each). Trimming shortened V by 2 bases and J by 5 bases, and 9 bases separated the two germline ends. This CDR3 has 13 amino acids. Germline assignment: CDR1 SGHTA and CDR2 FQGNSA.

This clone was seen a single time. The chain employs TRBV5-4 and TRBJ1-3; weak D call: TRBD1 (5 bases). Trimming shortened V by 4 bases and J by 0 bases, and 8 bases separated the two germline ends. The CDR3 length is 14 residues. In germline, CDR1 is SGHNT, CDR2 YYREEE (reference sequence). The CDR3 loop reads CASSTDSSGNTIYF. As DNA, the CDR3 is TGTGCCAGCAGCACTGACAGCTCTGGAAACACCATATATTTT.

This clone has a handful of counts. The chain has TRBV4-3 and TRBJ1-4; a possible D gene is TRBD1 (6 bases). The CDR3 is made up of 17 amino acids. Germline V gene sequence: CDR1 LGHNA, CDR2 YSLEER. V lost 4 bases and J lost 4, with 19 bases in between. The CDR3 sequence is CASSPTFRQARNEKLFF. The CDR3 DNA reads as TGCGCCAGCAGCCCAACATTCAGACAGGCGCGTAATGAAAAACTGTTTTTT.

The chain carries TRBV28 and TRBJ2-7, with D perhaps matching TRBD2 (6 bases). Germline V CDR1 and CDR2: MDHEN, SYDVKM. Trimming took off 6 bases at V and 3 bases at J, with 15 bases between the two ends. The CDR3 loop spans 14 amino acids. The DNA of the CDR3 is TGTGCCAGCAGACCCGCGGGACTCCTCTACGAGCAGTACTTC. It yields the protein CASRPAGLLYEQYF.

J is TRBJ2-2 and V is TRBV19, with D perhaps TRBD1 (7 bases). Deletions cut 3 bases from V and 3 bases from J, with 20 bases between. From germline, CDR1 is LNHDA and CDR2 SQIVND (reference sequence). The CDR3 loop spans 18 amino acids. The CDR3 DNA reads as TGTGCCAGTAGTATTTTGGGGCAGGGGGGACTGGACACCGGGGAGCTGTTTTTT. Translating gives CASSILGQGGLDTGELFF.

The chain employs TRBV27 and TRBJ2-3; 7 positions agree with TRBD2. The V segment lost 5 bases and the J segment 6 bases; nucleotides outside the gene matches: 2. The CDR3 has 12 amino acids. Germline-derived CDR1 and CDR2 are MNHEY and SMNVEV (reference sequence). DNA for the CDR3: TGTGCCAGCAGTCACGGGGGGGATACGCAGTATTTT. Translating gives CASSHGGDTQYF.

The rearrangement joins TRBV5-1 to TRBJ2-6, with a possible D match to TRBD2 (5 bases). Germline V gives CDR1 SGHRS, CDR2 YFSETQ. The CDR3 totals 18 residues. The V gene lost 2 bases and the J gene lost 4 bases, with 19 bases spanning the gap. DNA for the CDR3: TGCGCCAGCAGCTTAGGCAGCCGCCTACTAGGCGGGGCCAACGTCCTGACTTTC. This gives the protein CASSLGSRLLGGANVLTF.

This clone has more than one count but fewer than ten. V gene TRBV29-1 combines with J gene TRBJ1-2; tentatively, D is TRBD1 (5 bases). Germline V gene sequence: CDR1 SQVTM, CDR2 ANQGSEA. Trimming stripped 5 bases from V and 7 bases from J, with 14 bases between. The CDR3 covers 12 residues. In DNA form, the CDR3 reads TGCAGCGTTCCTGAAGGGACGCTTGGCTACACCTTC. Amino acids: CSVPEGTLGYTF.

This chain joins TRBV7-9 and TRBJ2-2, with unresolved D. Trimming shortened V by 5 bases and J by 8 bases, and 12 bases separated the two germline ends. The CDR3 runs to 13 residues. Looked up from germline, CDR1 is SEHNR and CDR2 is FQNEAQ (reference sequence). CDR3 in DNA: TGTGCCAGCAGCCCAAACATCGGAGGGGAGCTGTTTTTT. Encoded protein: CASSPNIGGELFF.

V is TRBV11-2 and J is TRBJ2-1; TRBD2 matches 10 bases. The CDR3 runs 15 residues. V lost 1 base and J lost 7; bases outside the gene matches: 4. Germline V gene data show CDR1 as SGHAT and CDR2 as FQNNGV. This chain's CDR3 is CASSLALAGANEQFF. The CDR3 DNA follows: TGTGCCAGCAGCTTAGCCCTAGCGGGAGCGAATGAGCAGTTCTTC.

This clone was found once. This chain uses TRBV19 with TRBJ1-4, with TRBD1 matching over 8 bases. The junction had 10 bases not matched to a gene; V was cut back by 5 bases and J by 8 bases. The CDR3 length is 15 residues. Germline CDR1 and CDR2: LNHDA and SQIVND (reference sequence). Here the CDR3 DNA reads TGTGCCAGTAGTGGGACAGGACAGGGTGTCGAAAAACTGTTTTTT. Protein product: CASSGTGQGVEKLFF.